Only a few counts were recorded for the clone carrying this TCR delta chain. Translating the DNA gives a protein that differs from the TCRdb entry at residue 6; the protein shown here is that DNA translation. Trimming took 9 bases from V and 2 from J; bases not matched to a gene: 5. This CDR3 is built from 15 residues. Germline lookup yields CDR1 GEAIGNYY and CDR2 EKD. TCRdb re-processed the reads using CATT. This table holds 2,500 or so delta-chain clones, about 9.6% found once. The source of the sample is a study of gamma-delta chains in newborns, infants, children. Across the whole study: Microbial exposure reportedly drives polyclonal innate γδ T cell expansion after birth.

The rearrangement uses TRDV2 and TRDJ3, with TRDD3 matching 8 bases. The sequenced sample was blood. The receptor comes from a child who was a newborn, infant or young child, either healthy, febrile or measles-vaccinated (not recorded which). The CDR3 loop is CAILGATWDTRQMFF. In DNA, the CDR3 is TGTGCCATACTGGGGGCTACCTGGGACACCCGACAGATGTTTTTC.